The clone carrying this T cell receptor (beta chain) was counted only a few times. Its specificity is not known. This record comes from a study of T cell repertoires in cytomegalovirus infection. Overall study: Both a matching HLA type and CMV infection were indicated by public TCR beta signatures. Overall study results and limits: HLA-C-restricted, CMV-specific TCR beta clonotypes were dominant ex vivo. Adding up the frequency of public TCR beta families identified people who carried CMV plus the relevant HLA.

Germline V gene lookup returns CDR1 LGHNA and CDR2 YSLEER. V was clipped by 1 base and J by 4 bases, with 21 bases between them. CDR3 length: 18 amino acids. TCRdb re-derived calls from the reads in MiXCR, one entry per CDR3 protein. This table holds roughly 570,000 distinct CDR3 sequences, about 39% found once. This chain joins TRBV4-3 and TRBJ2-3; maybe TRBD2 (6 bases). The sequence came from a human donor in good health (CMV status not recorded). Some clones in this sample may be carry-over from other donors' samples. The source was cultured PBMCs, collected from culture after CMV antigen stimulation. The CDR3 coding sequence is TGCGCCAGCAGCCAAGGGACAAGGGGATCGGGAGATGCAGATACGCAGTATTTT. Protein: CASSQGTRGSGDADTQYF.